Below are 13 T cell receptor beta chains sequenced from a single sample in a study of PD-L1 blockade in urothelial cancer. Measured with immunoSEQ multiplex PCR; TCRdb has only the in-frame clones, and not every one. The sample lists approximately 32,000 clones, approximately 80% occurring once. Time point indicated: pretreatment peripheral blood. The source material was PBMCs, sampled around atezolizumab (anti-PD-L1) treatment. All receptors derive from a man in his sixties with urothelial cancer.

The chain employs TRBV5-1 and TRBJ2-2; 7 bases fit TRBD2. Trimming took 0 bases from V and 1 from J; bases not matched to a gene: 0. Germline V gene data show CDR1 as SGHRS and CDR2 as YFSETQ. The CDR3 is 15 amino acids. Here the CDR3 reads CASSLAGGNTGELFF. As DNA, the CDR3 is TGCGCCAGCAGCTTGGCGGGGGGGAACACCGGGGAGCTGTTTTTT.

The chain recombines TRBV5-5 with TRBJ2-5; 12 bases align to TRBD2. V lost 5 bases to trimming and J lost 4 bases; unmatched junction nucleotides: 12. Germline V CDR1 and CDR2: SGHKS, YYEKEE (reference sequence). The CDR3 covers 17 residues. The CDR3 protein is CASRDGLAGTSRETQYF. The CDR3, as DNA: TGTGCCAGCAGGGATGGACTAGCGGGGACTTCCCGAGAGACCCAGTACTTC.

The chain links TRBV11-2 to TRBJ1-6; D uncertain. Per germline, CDR1 SGHAT and CDR2 FQNNGV. V lost 0 bases to trimming and J lost 6 bases, with 6 bases between them. This CDR3 region has 14 residues. The DNA of the CDR3 is TGTGCCAGCAGCTTAGATTGGGCTAATTCACCCCTCCACTTT. Translated: CASSLDWANSPLHF.

This chain joins TRBV6-1 and TRBJ1-5; D call uncertain. The V gene lost 6 bases and the J gene lost 3 bases, with 15 bases spanning the gap. This CDR3 comprises 15 residues. In germline, CDR1 is MNHNS, CDR2 SASEGT. The CDR3 region is CASSGPTFPNQPQHF. CDR3 DNA sequence: TGTGCCAGCAGCGGCCCGACTTTTCCCAATCAGCCCCAGCATTTT.

The genes are TRBV7-8 and TRBJ2-1; 10 bases align to TRBD2. The junction had 3 bases not matched to a gene; V was cut back by 1 base and J by 3 bases. This CDR3 contains 16 residues. The V gene's germline CDR1 is SGHVS and CDR2 FQNEAQ. Here the CDR3 reads CASSLVVAGGYNEQFF. The CDR3 nucleotides read TGTGCCAGCAGCTTAGTGGTAGCGGGGGGCTACAATGAGCAGTTCTTC.

This chain uses TRBV7-9 with TRBJ2-7, with D possibly TRBD1 on 7 matching bases. CDR3 length equals 16 residues. V lost 5 bases to trimming and J lost 3 bases, with 20 bases between them. The germline gives CDR1 SEHNR, CDR2 FQNEAQ (reference sequence). The CDR3 reads CASSVLGGDSDYEQYF. CDR3 nucleotide sequence: TGTGCCAGCAGCGTCCTAGGCGGGGACAGTGACTACGAGCAGTACTTC.

As DNA, the CDR3 is TGTGCCAGCAGCGCCGGGGGTAGCGGGGACAATGAGCAGTTCTTC. Amino acids: CASSAGGSGDNEQFF. J is TRBJ2-1 and V is TRBV6-1, with 8 bases fitting TRBD2. The CDR3 extends over 15 amino acids. Trimming took 6 bases from V and 5 from J; bases not matched to a gene: 9. Per germline, CDR1 MNHNS and CDR2 SASEGT.

The V gene is TRBV4-1, the J gene TRBJ1-5, with TRBD1 as a possible D gene (6 bases). The ends were cut back, 2 bases at V and 0 bases at J, with 8 bases in the middle. Germline CDR1 and CDR2: MGHRA and YSYEKL. This CDR3 comprises 15 residues. The CDR3 loop reads CASSQYRDSNQPQHF. CDR3 in DNA: TGCGCCAGCAGCCAATACAGGGATAGCAATCAGCCCCAGCATTTT.

CDR3 region: CASSLSSYEQYF. The CDR3 bases are TGTGCCAGCAGTCTTAGCTCCTACGAGCAGTACTTC. V usage is TRBV28 and J usage is TRBJ2-7; unclear D gene. The CDR3 totals 12 residues. V lost 5 bases, J lost 0 bases, and 5 bases lay in between. Germline-derived CDR1 and CDR2 are MDHEN and SYDVKM.

The chain links TRBV11-2 to TRBJ2-4; TRBD2 aligns across 10 bases. CDR3 length: 16 residues. After removal of 1 base from V and 9 bases from J, the junction contained 9 bases not matched to a gene. In germline, CDR1 is SGHAT, CDR2 FQNNGV. The chain's CDR3 is CASSLVVAGGAGIQYF. The CDR3 DNA reads TGTGCCAGCAGCTTAGTAGTAGCGGGGGGCGCCGGCATTCAGTACTTC. The full variable domain, rest sourced from reference TRBV11-2 and TRBJ2-4, is EAGVAQSPRYKIIEKRQSVAFWCNPISGHATLYWYQQILGQGPKLLIQFQNNGVVDDSQLPKDRFSAERLKGVDSTLKIQPAKLEDSAVYLCASSLVVAGGAGIQYFGAGTRLSVL.

V is TRBV30 and J is TRBJ2-1; tentatively, D is TRBD1 (5 bases). Germline values: CDR1 GTSNPN, CDR2 SVGIG (reference sequence). Trimming took off 0 bases at V and 7 bases at J, with 13 bases between the two ends. The CDR3 is 14 residues long. The CDR3 DNA follows: TGTGCCTGGAGTGTACAGACTCAGGGAAATGAGCAGTTCTTC. Protein sequence: CAWSVQTQGNEQFF.

This chain links TRBV5-8 with TRBJ1-1; 8 bases are a match to TRBD1. The CDR3 covers 16 residues. Germline V gives CDR1 SGHTS, CDR2 YDEGEE. The V and J ends lost 3 bases and 0 bases, in that order; junction bases with no gene match: 7. The CDR3: CASSSGQVLMNTEAFF. The CDR3 coding sequence is TGTGCCAGCAGCTCGGGACAGGTACTCATGAACACTGAAGCTTTCTTT.

The chain uses TRBV19 and TRBJ2-2; maybe TRBD2 (7 bases). Trimming took 7 bases from V and 4 from J, leaving 19 bases between them. CDR1 is LNHDA, CDR2 SQIVND, per germline (reference sequence). CDR3 length equals 16 residues. The CDR3 spells CASTLWGGIGTGELFF. The CDR3 DNA follows: TGTGCCAGTACCTTATGGGGGGGCATCGGCACCGGGGAGCTGTTTTTT.